In its sample, the clone carrying this T cell receptor beta chain was seen a few times. What it binds is not known. Findings and limits, study-wide: The larger-cohort validation was restricted to a single TCR beta V-J rearrangement rather than whole repertoires.

Treg sorting used a CD4+CD25+CD127-/low gate. TCRdb called the 5' RACE reads again in MiXCR, with one record for every CDR3 protein. The sample consists of tens of thousands of distinct CDR3 sequences, less than 25% of them appearing once. The CDR3 has 14 amino acids. Germline V CDR1 and CDR2: SEHNR, FQNEAQ (reference sequence). After removal of 5 bases from V and 13 bases from J, the junction contained 10 bases not matched to a gene. The receptor was derived from a female donor with breast cancer. J is TRBJ2-2 and V is TRBV7-9, with 10 bases that match TRBD2. Sequenced sample: Tregs sorted from blood. CDR3 DNA: TGTGCCAGCAGCCCTCAACCCCCTAGCGGGAGGCTGTTTTTT. This translates into CASSPQPPSGRLFF.